A selection of T cell receptor beta chains follows, all from one sample in a study of T-cell memory formation after mild COVID-19. TCRdb re-called the 5' RACE reads through MiXCR, storing one row per CDR3 protein. Of hundreds of thousands of distinct CDR3 sequences listed, approximately 20% are singletons. The specimen was PBMCs or a T cell subset sorted from them (not recorded which). These receptors all come from an adult woman who had mild COVID-19 (a few samples of this study predate the infection). Cell type and time point are not known. CDR3s include the opening cysteine and the closing phenylalanine or tryptophan. A D gene is named only where the DNA matches it firmly. Some rows mark clone size as missing; the rest say once, few, many or name a class of expanded clone.

v_gene	abundance	j_gene	d_gene	CDR3aa	CDR3nt
TRBV29-1	few	TRBJ2-1	.	CSVPTGLRKGEQFF	TGCAGCGTTCCAACAGGGTTGAGGAAGGGTGAGCAGTTCTTC
TRBV11-2	.	TRBJ2-7	.	CASSLVGSTTGYEQYF	TGTGCCAGCAGCTTAGTTGGGTCCACCACGGGCTACGAGCAGTACTTC
TRBV29-1	once	TRBJ2-5	.	CSVEGPNRYRTQYF	TGCAGCGTTGAAGGGCCTAATAGGTATCGGACCCAGTACTTC
TRBV29-1	few	TRBJ1-1	TRBD1	CSVAVDRENTEAFF	TGCAGCGTTGCCGTGGACAGGGAGAACACTGAAGCTTTCTTT
TRBV11-3	few	TRBJ2-1	.	CASASADEQFF	TGTGCCAGCGCTTCGGCTGATGAGCAGTTCTTC
TRBV12-3/TRBV12-4	.	TRBJ2-3	.	CASRRTGTTDTQYF	TGTGCCAGCAGACGAACCGGGACCACAGATACGCAGTATTTT
TRBV4-1	.	TRBJ1-4	TRBD1	CASRRRQGFEKLFF	TGCGCCAGCAGACGGCGACAGGGGTTTGAAAAACTGTTTTTT
TRBV6-5	.	TRBJ1-1	TRBD1	CASSTGAANTEAFF	TGTGCCAGCAGTACAGGGGCGGCGAACACTGAAGCTTTCTTT
TRBV3-1	few	TRBJ2-7	TRBD1	CASSQTGTGNYEQYF	TGTGCCAGCAGCCAGACCGGGACAGGTAACTACGAGCAGTACTTC
TRBV3-1	few	TRBJ1-6	.	CASSQGGYNSPLHF	TGTGCCAGCAGCCAAGGAGGCTATAATTCACCCCTCCACTTT
TRBV2	few	TRBJ1-2	TRBD1	CASSAIPGQGLSKYGYTF	TGTGCCAGCAGTGCCATACCGGGACAGGGACTCTCCAAGTATGGCTACACCTTC
TRBV3-1	few	TRBJ1-1	.	CASSQGGRWGPEAFF	TGTGCCAGCAGCCAAGGTGGACGGTGGGGCCCTGAAGCTTTCTTT
TRBV18	few	TRBJ2-2	.	CASSPGTPNTGELFF	TGTGCCAGCTCACCAGGGACTCCGAACACCGGGGAGCTGTTTTTT
TRBV12-3/TRBV12-4	.	TRBJ2-3	.	CASSLAPGVTDTQYF	TGTGCCAGCAGTTTAGCGCCGGGAGTCACAGATACGCAGTATTTT
TRBV6-1	.	TRBJ1-3	TRBD1	CASSQNRPGQGVGNTIYF	TGTGCCAGCAGCCAAAATCGTCCGGGACAGGGTGTCGGAAACACCATATATTTT
TRBV5-1	many	TRBJ2-1	TRBD1	CASSLGHRDSRLDEQFF	TGCGCCAGCAGCTTGGGACACCGGGACAGTAGGTTGGATGAGCAGTTCTTC
TRBV9	.	TRBJ2-2	.	CASSTLQYTGELFF	TGTGCCAGCAGCACCCTTCAGTACACCGGGGAGCTGTTTTTT
TRBV3-1	few	TRBJ2-3	TRBD2	CASSQTSGGVGTDTQYF	TGTGCCAGCAGCCAGACTAGCGGGGGGGTAGGCACAGATACGCAGTATTTT
TRBV6-1	few	TRBJ1-1	.	CASSELAVGNTEAFF	TGTGCCAGCAGTGAACTGGCTGTCGGGAACACTGAAGCTTTCTTT
TRBV3-1	few	TRBJ2-3	TRBD1	CASSQEDRITDTQYF	TGTGCCAGCAGCCAAGAGGACAGGATCACAGATACGCAGTATTTT
TRBV21-1	.	TRBJ2-7	.	CASGAGTGSYEQYF	TGTGCCAGCGGTGCCGGGACAGGCTCCTACGAGCAGTACTTC
TRBV11-2	.	TRBJ2-7	.	CASSLSAVPGYEQYF	TGTGCCAGCAGCTTATCGGCGGTCCCTGGATACGAGCAGTACTTC
TRBV5-1	.	TRBJ1-2	.	CASSLAPRDKIGSGYTF	TGCGCCAGCAGCTTGGCGCCTCGGGACAAAATCGGGAGTGGCTACACCTTC
TRBV12-3/TRBV12-4	.	TRBJ1-2	.	CASSGGGFNYGYTF	TGTGCCAGCAGCGGGGGGGGCTTTAACTATGGCTACACCTTC
TRBV6-5	few	TRBJ2-5	.	CASSYGTSGETQYF	TGTGCCAGCAGTTACGGCACATCGGGGGAGACCCAGTACTTC
TRBV19	many	TRBJ1-4	TRBD1	CASSTPTGLNEKLFF	TGTGCCAGTAGTACCCCGACAGGGCTTAATGAAAAACTGTTTTTT
TRBV3-1	many	TRBJ1-1	.	CASSQGRRNTEAFF	TGTGCCAGCAGCCAAGGCCGGAGGAACACTGAAGCTTTCTTT
TRBV12-3/TRBV12-4	few	TRBJ2-1	.	CASSPLAATYNEQFF	TGTGCCAGCAGTCCTCTAGCCGCAACCTACAATGAGCAGTTCTTC
TRBV19	many	TRBJ1-1	.	CASSILIGGRMNTEAFF	TGTGCCAGTAGTATATTAATAGGAGGACGTATGAACACTGAAGCTTTCTTT
TRBV12-3/TRBV12-4	few	TRBJ2-4	TRBD1	CASSSTGDRKNIQYF	TGTGCCAGCAGTTCTACCGGGGACAGAAAAAACATTCAGTACTTC
TRBV5-6	.	TRBJ1-2	.	CASSLLRVHGYTF	TGTGCCAGCAGCTTGCTTCGGGTCCATGGCTACACCTTC
TRBV6-5	.	TRBJ2-1	TRBD2	CASSRGLAGGQFF	TGTGCCAGCAGCCGCGGACTAGCGGGAGGGCAGTTCTTC
TRBV27	few	TRBJ2-1	.	CASTWGGSYNEQFF	TGTGCCAGCACTTGGGGAGGCTCCTACAATGAGCAGTTCTTC
TRBV7-9	few	TRBJ2-6	.	CASSQNRVSGANVLTF	TGTGCCAGCAGCCAGAACAGGGTTTCTGGGGCCAACGTCCTGACTTTC
TRBV10-3	few	TRBJ2-7	.	CAISEGSSGGFEDYEQYF	TGTGCCATCAGTGAGGGATCGTCGGGCGGATTTGAGGACTACGAGCAGTACTTC
TRBV5-1	many	TRBJ2-3	.	CASSLASLPDTQYF	TGCGCCAGCAGCTTGGCTAGTTTGCCAGATACGCAGTATTTT
TRBV20-1	few	TRBJ1-5	.	CSASAELNQPQHF	TGCAGTGCTAGTGCGGAGCTCAATCAGCCCCAGCATTTT
TRBV6-2/TRBV6-3	few	TRBJ2-7	TRBD1	CASSYSGDSPYEQYF	TGTGCCAGCAGTTACTCGGGGGACAGTCCCTACGAGCAGTACTTC
TRBV6-2/TRBV6-3	once	TRBJ1-4	.	CASSYGTLGEKLFF	TGTGCCAGCAGTTACGGGACATTGGGAGAAAAACTGTTTTTT
TRBV5-1	.	TRBJ2-2	.	CASSLIRANTGELFF	TGCGCCAGCAGCTTGATCAGGGCGAACACCGGGGAGCTGTTTTTT
TRBV7-9	many	TRBJ2-5	.	CASSLGGVLVQETQYF	TGTGCCAGCAGCTTAGGAGGGGTTCTGGTCCAAGAGACCCAGTACTTC
TRBV5-1	.	TRBJ2-3	.	CASSLEGSESTQYF	TGCGCCAGCAGCTTGGAGGGCAGCGAAAGCACGCAGTATTTT
TRBV18	.	TRBJ2-3	.	CASSQGEAPTDTQYF	TGTGCCAGCTCACAAGGGGAAGCCCCCACAGATACGCAGTATTTT
TRBV6-1	.	TRBJ1-1	TRBD1	CASSKPGTGLRAFF	TGTGCCAGCAGTAAGCCCGGGACAGGATTAAGGGCTTTCTTT
TRBV30	.	TRBJ2-3	.	CAWSLHPIRTDTQYF	TGTGCCTGGAGCCTACACCCTATCCGCACAGATACGCAGTATTTT